These 23 T cell receptor beta chains share one sample of origin, sequenced in a study of blood T cell repertoires in COVID-19. Profiling relied on immunoSEQ multiplex PCR, and the TCRdb table lists in-frame clones only, not all of them. The sample gives about 400,000 clones, around 90% of which show up once; more than 2% is in the top ten. The sequenced sample was PBMCs or T cells enriched from blood (not recorded which). Receptors originate from a woman in her thirties or forties with acute COVID-19.

This clone was observed a handful of times. V and J are TRBV7-2 and TRBJ1-6; no definite D call. This CDR3 region has 14 residues. The germline V gene has CDR1 SGHTA and CDR2 FQGNSA. V was clipped by 5 bases and J by 0 bases, with 5 bases between them. As DNA, the CDR3 is TGTGCCAGCAGCCTGAGCTCCTATAATTCACCCCTCCACTTT. Translating gives CASSLSSYNSPLHF.

This chain uses TRBV30 with TRBJ1-2; D is possibly TRBD1 (5 bases). The CDR3 length is 14 residues. The V and J ends lost 4 bases and 6 bases respectively, with 18 bases between them. In germline, CDR1 is GTSNPN, CDR2 SVGIG (reference sequence). CDR3 loop: CAWKRDLNRDGYTF. The DNA of the CDR3 is TGTGCCTGGAAACGGGACTTGAATCGGGATGGCTACACCTTC.

The chain carries TRBV24-1 and TRBJ2-2, with 10 bases lining up with TRBD2. This CDR3 has 16 amino acids. V lost 4 bases and J lost 1; bases outside the gene matches: 2. The germline V gene has CDR1 KGHDR and CDR2 SFDVKD. CDR3 loop: CATSERTSGNTGELFF. CDR3 bases: TGTGCCACCAGTGAACGGACTAGCGGGAACACCGGGGAGCTGTTTTTT.

J is TRBJ1-4 and V is TRBV11-2; D is possibly TRBD1 (5 bases). Germline lookup yields CDR1 SGHAT and CDR2 FQNNGV. The V end was cut by 4 bases, the J end by 3 bases, with 12 bases between. The CDR3 extends over 15 amino acids. CDR3 in amino acids: CASSSSGSSNEKLFF. Written as DNA, the CDR3 is TGTGCCAGCAGCTCATCAGGGTCGTCTAATGAAAAACTGTTTTTT. The complete variable domain, with remaining parts taken from reference TRBV11-2 and TRBJ1-4, reads EAGVAQSPRYKIIEKRQSVAFWCNPISGHATLYWYQQILGQGPKLLIQFQNNGVVDDSQLPKDRFSAERLKGVDSTLKIQPAKLEDSAVYLCASSSSGSSNEKLFFGSGTQLSVL.

J is TRBJ2-5 and V is TRBV5-4; 7 nucleotides align to TRBD1. J lost 1 base, V lost 4 bases, and 4 bases had no gene match. This CDR3 has 14 amino acids. Germline CDR1 SGHNT, CDR2 YYREEE (reference sequence). This chain's CDR3 is CASSQGQTQETQYF. CDR3 in DNA: TGTGCCAGCAGCCAGGGACAGACCCAAGAGACCCAGTACTTC. The full variable domain, completed using reference TRBV5-4 and TRBJ2-5, is ETGVTQSPTHLIKTRGQQVTLRCSSQSGHNTVSWYQQALGQGPQFIFQYYREEENGRGNFPPRFSGLQFPNYSSELNVNALELDDSALYLCASSQGQTQETQYFGPGTRLLVL.

V is TRBV30 and J is TRBJ2-3; D is unresolved. Germline V gene data show CDR1 as GTSNPN and CDR2 as SVGIG (reference sequence). The CDR3 covers 11 residues. The ends were cut back, 2 bases at V and 4 bases at J, with 4 bases in the middle. The CDR3 DNA is TGTGCCTGGAGTCTCCCAGATACGCAGTATTTT. Encoded protein: CAWSLPDTQYF.

This clone is a singleton in its sample. The chain uses TRBV19 and TRBJ1-3; tentative D call: TRBD1 (5 bases). The CDR3 has 13 amino acids. Germline V gene lookup returns CDR1 LNHDA and CDR2 SQIVND (reference sequence). V was pared by 6 bases and J by 1 base, with 7 bases between. The CDR3 reads CASRPGSGNTIYF. CDR3 DNA sequence: TGTGCCAGTAGACCAGGGTCTGGAAACACCATATATTTT.

This chain connects TRBV11-3 to TRBJ2-1; 8 bases align to TRBD1. CDR1 SGHNT and CDR2 YENEEA come from the germline V gene. CDR3 length: 16 amino acids. With V trimmed by 1 base and J by 6 bases, 8 bases remained unmatched. The CDR3 bases are TGTGCCAGCAGCTTAGGATTGAATGGACAGGGCAATGAGCAGTTCTTC. As protein: CASSLGLNGQGNEQFF.

The rearrangement links TRBV19 to TRBJ2-5; D is uncertain. The end of the DNA fits TRBJ2-7 better, so the J call may be wrong. The CDR3 spans 13 residues. From germline, CDR1 is LNHDA and CDR2 SQIVND (reference sequence). The DNA of the CDR3 is TGTGCCAGTAGTGAACCTTACTCCTACGAGCAGTACTTC. The encoded protein is CASSEPYSYEQYF.

As DNA, the CDR3 is TGTGCCAGCAGTCTAAACCGGGACAGATTACAAGAGACCCAGTACTTC. Its protein is CASSLNRDRLQETQYF. V and J are TRBV2 and TRBJ2-5, with 7 nucleotides matching TRBD1. CDR1 and CDR2 (germline): SNHLY, FYNNEI. This CDR3 has 16 residues. V trimming: 5 bases; J trimming: 2 bases; junction bases outside the gene matches: 11.

The chain links TRBV19 to TRBJ1-2, with TRBD1 matching 7 bases. V lost 3 bases and J lost 6; bases outside the gene matches: 4. CDR1 is LNHDA and CDR2 is SQIVND in the germline V gene (reference sequence). There are 13 residues in the CDR3. The CDR3 DNA is TGTGCCAGTAGTATGGGGACAGTGAATGGCTACACCTTC. It encodes CASSMGTVNGYTF.

The rearrangement links TRBV7-7 to TRBJ1-3; D ambiguous. Trimming cost V 3 bases and J 4 bases, with 7 bases left between them. This CDR3 is 13 amino acids long. Per the germline V gene, CDR1 is SSHAT and CDR2 is FNYEAQ (reference sequence). The CDR3: CASSFRQGNTIYF. The CDR3 nucleotides read TGTGCCAGCAGCTTCCGTCAGGGAAACACCATATATTTT. The full variable domain, in which reference TRBV7-7 and TRBJ1-3 provide the parts outside the CDR3, is GAGVSQSPRYKVTKRGQDVTLRCDPISSHATLYWYQQALGQGPEFLTYFNYEAQPDKSGLPSDRFSAERPEGSISTLTIQRTEQRDSAMYRCASSFRQGNTIYFGEGSWLTVV.

V and J are TRBV18 and TRBJ1-5, with 12 bases lining up with TRBD1. Germline V gene lookup returns CDR1 KGHSH and CDR2 LQKENI. Germline trimming cut 4 bases from V and 6 bases from J; bases unmatched to any gene: 7. The CDR3 sequence is 16 residues long. The CDR3 loop reads CASSLEGTGGSQPQHF. In DNA, the CDR3 is TGTGCCAGCTCACTAGAGGGGACAGGGGGCTCTCAGCCCCAGCATTTT.

The chain recombines TRBV15 with TRBJ1-3; D possibly corresponds to TRBD1 (6 bases). The V gene's germline CDR1 is LNHNV and CDR2 YYDKDF (reference sequence). Trimming left V 0 bases short and J 1 base short, with 7 bases between. CDR3 length: 15 residues. The CDR3 region is CATSRDQGSGNTIYF. The CDR3, as DNA: TGTGCCACCAGCAGAGATCAGGGGTCTGGAAACACCATATATTTT.

The chain combines TRBV5-1 with TRBJ1-2; D may be TRBD1 (6 bases). Between the trimmed V and J ends, which lost 0 bases and 4 bases, there was a span of 10 bases. The length of the CDR3 is 14 residues. The germline V gene has CDR1 SGHRS and CDR2 YFSETQ. The CDR3 loop reads CASSLAQGSYGYTF. The CDR3 region has the DNA TGCGCCAGCAGCTTGGCACAGGGTAGCTATGGCTACACCTTC.

The chain uses TRBV5-1 and TRBJ1-2; the D gene is possibly TRBD1 (5 bases). Germline V CDR1 and CDR2: SGHRS, YFSETQ. This CDR3 is 14 amino acids long. The V and J ends lost 0 bases and 3 bases respectively, with 9 bases between them. The DNA for the CDR3 is TGCGCCAGCAGCTTGGAAGGCAGGGACTATGGCTACACCTTC. Its protein is CASSLEGRDYGYTF.

The genes are TRBV2 and TRBJ1-6, with 8 bases that match TRBD1. Germline assignment: CDR1 SNHLY and CDR2 FYNNEI. The ends lost 5 bases at V and 14 bases at J; junction bases unmatched: 5. The CDR3 sequence is 12 residues long. As DNA, the CDR3 is TGTGCCAGCAGTCCGGGACAGGCATCCCTCCACTTT. Its translation is CASSPGQASLHF.

The CDR3 reads CASSRPAGTELVTF. The CDR3 DNA reads TGTGCCAGCAGTCGCCCCGCCGGGACAGAATTAGTCACCTTC. The rearrangement uses TRBV6-5 and TRBJ1-2; TRBD1 matches 7 bases. The CDR3 runs 14 residues. The germline CDR1 and CDR2 sequences are MNHEY and SVGAGI. J lost 13 bases, V lost 5 bases, and 16 bases had no gene match.

The chain couples TRBV4-1 to TRBJ1-6; D perhaps matches TRBD1 (6 bases). This CDR3 region has 17 residues. Germline V CDR1 and CDR2: MGHRA, YSYEKL. Trimming pared 0 bases from V and 2 bases from J, leaving 11 bases between. CDR3 amino acids: CASSQDATGPYNSPLHF. The DNA of the CDR3 is TGCGCCAGCAGCCAAGATGCGACAGGACCCTATAATTCACCCCTCCACTTT.

In DNA, the CDR3 is TGTGCTCTAGGCCCGGGACAGTCCTACGAGCAGTACTTC. Translation: CALGPGQSYEQYF. This chain links TRBV30 with TRBJ2-7, with 7 positions matching TRBD1. CDR1 GTSNPN and CDR2 SVGIG come from the germline V gene (reference sequence). The CDR3 has 13 residues.

The V and J genes are TRBV25-1 and TRBJ1-3; 7 bases map to TRBD1. Germline V gives CDR1 MGHDK, CDR2 SYGVNS. V lost 2 bases to trimming and J lost 2 bases; unmatched junction nucleotides: 9. CDR3 length equals 17 residues. The CDR3 loop reads CASSEGVRGVTGNTIYF. In DNA form, the CDR3 reads TGTGCCAGCAGTGAAGGGGTCAGGGGGGTAACTGGAAACACCATATATTTT.

Of note for this clone: The same CDR3 also results from other DNA sequences found in this sample. The chain links TRBV11-3 to TRBJ2-7, with 7 bases fitting TRBD2. CDR3 length: 13 amino acids. Trimming at V came to 5 bases and at J to 0 bases, leaving 1 base not matched to a gene. The germline V gene has CDR1 SGHNT and CDR2 YENEEA. CDR3 in amino acids: CASSPGGSYEQYF. The CDR3 DNA reads TGTGCCAGCAGCCCGGGGGGCTCCTACGAGCAGTACTTC.

CDR3 sequence: CASSQGRVRNEQFF. The DNA of the CDR3 is TGTGCCAGCAGCCAAGGAAGAGTACGCAATGAGCAGTTCTTC. The chain couples TRBV3-1 (or the pseudogene TRBV3-2) to TRBJ2-1; D call uncertain. Germline lookup yields CDR1 LGHDT and CDR2 YNNKEL (reference sequence). The length of the CDR3 is 14 residues. V was trimmed by 1 base and J by 6 bases, leaving 10 bases between them.